This record covers a single T cell receptor beta chain. Its target is unknown. The record originates from a study of shared clonotypes between healthy human individuals. Study-wide results and limits: It was the non-shared clonotypes that had lower generation probabilities than clonotypes shared by all four donors.

Sequenced by immunoSEQ multiplex PCR; TCRdb stores in-frame clones only, minus some. Of millions of clones listed, just over 90% are singletons. Input material: naive CD4+ T cells from PBMCs. Documented subset: CD45RA+ positively selected. The clonotype was recovered from a man between 18 and 29 years old in good health. Some clones in this sample may be carry-over from other donors' samples.

The CDR3 coding sequence is TGTGCCAGCAGTTTAAGGCAGAAGGTTTACACCGGGGAGCTGTTTTTT. It encodes CASSLRQKVYTGELFF. The chain uses TRBV27 and TRBJ2-2; D ambiguous. Between the trimmed V and J ends, which lost 2 bases and 3 bases, there was a span of 13 bases. The CDR3 consists of 16 residues. Germline-derived CDR1 and CDR2 are MNHEY and SMNVEV (reference sequence).